The clone carrying this T cell receptor (beta chain) was recorded only once. What it binds is unknown. CDR1 and CDR2 from the germline V gene are SGHAT and FQNNGV. CDR3 length: 12 residues. Trimming took off 5 bases at V and 5 bases at J, with 9 bases between the two ends. The study ran its PCR with 60 Vbeta and 13 Jbeta primers. Using immunoSEQ multiplex PCR, the repertoire was profiled, and TCRdb retains in-frame clones only, with some absent. The repertoire has approximately 260,000 clones, 80% to 95% of them found once; the top ten carry less than 2%. The data belong to a study of cytomegalovirus exposure and HLA in healthy donors. Points from the study as a whole: A later analysis revealed that TCR association rates differed between HLA loci, peaking at DRB1 and bottoming out at HLA-C. Researchers had no immune exposure information except CMV serostatus available.

The clonotype comes from a girl aged 2 to 9 in good health and CMV-seronegative. Sequences were obtained from PBMCs. The chain uses TRBV11-2 and TRBJ2-5, with D unresolved. CDR3 DNA: TGTGCCAGCAGCCATATCCAGGAGACCCAGTACTTC. This encodes CASSHIQETQYF.